Listed below are T cell receptor beta chains from one sample, sequenced in a study of T cell responses to AZD1222 COVID-19 vaccine. The assay was immunoSEQ multiplex PCR, and TCRdb's table has in-frame clones only and misses some. The repertoire holds over 150,000 clones, with 88% as singletons. Specimen: peripheral blood, collected on day 0 of AZD1222 vaccination. The source of these receptors is an adult in good health. Both conserved end residues are part of each CDR3. Fields, in order: clone size, D gene, V gene, J gene, CDR3 protein, CDR3 DNA. D genes are given only for firm matches. Part of the rows lack a size; the others show once, few, many or a class for expanded clones.

>-|-|TRBV7-9|TRBJ1-2
CASSLGGNYGYTF
TGTGCCAGCAGCTTAGGGGGCAACTATGGCTACACCTTC
>-|-|TRBV2|TRBJ1-1
CAKMGGFNTEAFF
TGTGCGAAAATGGGAGGGTTTAACACTGAAGCTTTCTTT
>once|-|TRBV4-2|TRBJ1-1
CASSPVVRGTEAFF
TGTGCCAGCAGCCCCGTGGTAAGGGGGACTGAAGCTTTCTTT
>-|TRBD2|TRBV11-3|TRBJ2-1
CASSPTLAGGPGSYNEQFF
TGTGCCAGCAGCCCGACACTAGCGGGGGGGCCGGGATCCTACAATGAGCAGTTCTTC
>-|-|TRBV2|TRBJ1-5
CASSEEDNQPQHF
TGTGCCAGCAGTGAAGAGGACAATCAGCCCCAGCATTTT
>-|-|TRBV10-2|TRBJ2-7
CASAKFRGYEQYF
TGCGCCAGCGCCAAGTTCCGGGGGTACGAGCAGTACTTC
>-|-|TRBV3-1/TRBV3-2|TRBJ1-2
CASSHRNYGYTF
TGTGCCAGCAGCCATCGTAACTATGGCTACACCTTC
>once|TRBD1|TRBV19|TRBJ2-5
CASSSWQGVETQYF
TGTGCCAGTAGCTCTTGGCAGGGGGTAGAGACCCAGTACTTC
>-|TRBD2|TRBV6-2/TRBV6-3|TRBJ2-1
CASSYPTSGGSWNEQFF
TGTGCCAGCAGTTACCCGACTAGCGGGGGTTCTTGGAATGAGCAGTTCTTC
>-|TRBD2|TRBV3-1/TRBV3-2|TRBJ2-3
CASRETSGGADTQYF
TGTGCCAGCAGAGAGACTAGCGGGGGGGCCGATACGCAGTATTTT
>-|TRBD2|TRBV7-2|TRBJ2-1
CASSASGGVSYNEQFF
TGTGCCAGCAGCGCGAGCGGGGGGGTCTCCTACAATGAGCAGTTCTTC
>-|-|TRBV28|TRBJ1-1
CASIWGTEAFF
TGTGCCAGCATTTGGGGCACTGAAGCTTTCTTT
>-|-|TRBV6-4|TRBJ1-1
CASRISLNTEAFF
TGTGCCAGCAGGATCAGTCTGAACACTGAAGCTTTCTTT
>-|TRBD1|TRBV6-6|TRBJ2-5
CASTQGAGRQETQYF
TGTGCCAGCACCCAGGGGGCAGGAAGACAAGAGACCCAGTACTTC
>-|-|TRBV7-2|TRBJ2-3
CASSPRTDTQYF
TGTGCCAGCAGCCCTCGCACAGATACGCAGTATTTT
>-|-|TRBV3-1/TRBV3-2|TRBJ1-1
CASSQVRGTEAFF
TGTGCCAGCAGCCAAGTCCGCGGGACTGAAGCTTTCTTT
>once|TRBD2|TRBV5-1|TRBJ2-2
CASSSTLTSGGTGELFF
TGCGCCAGCAGCTCAACCCTAACTAGCGGGGGGACCGGGGAGCTGTTTTTT
>-|-|TRBV28|TRBJ2-7
CASSPSGTMSREQYF
TGTGCCAGCAGTCCATCCGGGACAATGAGCCGCGAGCAGTACTTC
>-|-|TRBV10-3|TRBJ2-1
CAIGGKSSYNEQFF
TGTGCCATCGGCGGGAAAAGCTCCTACAATGAGCAGTTCTTC
>-|-|TRBV5-1|TRBJ1-4
CASSPASGPNEKLFF
TGCGCCAGCAGCCCGGCTTCAGGTCCTAATGAAAAACTGTTTTTT
>-|-|TRBV20-1|TRBJ2-3
CSASVLDTQYF
TGCAGTGCTAGTGTATTGGATACGCAGTATTTT
>-|TRBD2|TRBV28|TRBJ2-7
CASTIGGAYEQYF
TGTGCCAGCACCATCGGGGGGGCCTACGAGCAGTACTTC
>-|TRBD1|TRBV3-1/TRBV3-2|TRBJ2-7
CASSPDRDGEQYF
TGTGCCAGCAGTCCCGACAGGGACGGCGAGCAGTACTTC
>-|-|TRBV7-2|TRBJ1-2
CASSSVGVSGGYTF
TGTGCCAGCAGCTCCGTCGGGGTTTCTGGTGGCTACACCTTC
>once|TRBD1|TRBV19|TRBJ2-2
CASSIRGSTGELFF
TGTGCCAGTAGTATCAGGGGGAGCACCGGGGAGCTGTTTTTT
>-|-|TRBV3-1/TRBV3-2|TRBJ1-1
CASSQSGTRTEAFF
TGTGCCAGCAGCCAATCCGGGACGCGGACTGAAGCTTTCTTT
>-|-|TRBV12-3/TRBV12-4|TRBJ2-5
CASSLSGQETQYF
TGTGCCAGCAGTTTATCAGGGCAAGAGACCCAGTACTTC
>-|TRBD1|TRBV28|TRBJ2-7
CASSRRTGGAGEQYF
TGTGCCAGCAGTCGACGGACAGGGGGCGCGGGGGAGCAGTACTTC
>-|TRBD1|TRBV5-8|TRBJ2-5
CASTRQGAQKTQYF
TGTGCCAGCACCCGACAGGGGGCCCAAAAGACCCAGTACTTC
>-|-|TRBV10-2|TRBJ2-2
CASREYGSPGELFF
TGCGCCAGCAGGGAGTATGGGAGCCCCGGGGAGCTGTTTTTT
>-|TRBD1|TRBV27|TRBJ1-2
CASSFLTGYGYTF
TGTGCCAGCAGTTTTTTGACAGGGTATGGCTACACCTTC
>-|-|TRBV9|TRBJ2-2
CASSDNLNTGELFF
TGTGCCAGCAGCGATAACTTGAACACCGGGGAGCTGTTTTTT
>-|TRBD1|TRBV5-8|TRBJ2-7
CASSSGQKGEQYF
TGTGCCAGCAGCTCGGGACAGAAAGGCGAGCAGTACTTC
>-|-|TRBV11-2|TRBJ1-1
CASSSTGSTEAFF
TGTGCCAGCAGTTCGACGGGGAGCACTGAAGCTTTCTTT
>-|-|TRBV5-1|TRBJ2-7
CASSSTGTRTSYEQYF
TGCGCCAGCAGCTCAACCGGGACGAGAACGTCCTACGAGCAGTACTTC
>-|-|TRBV3-1/TRBV3-2|TRBJ1-1
CASSQDGGKNTEAFF
TGTGCCAGCAGCCAAGATGGAGGGAAGAACACTGAAGCTTTCTTT
>-|-|TRBV11-1|TRBJ1-5
CASSLEQTGTQHF
TGTGCCAGCAGCTTAGAACAGACCGGTACCCAGCATTTT
>-|-|TRBV9|TRBJ1-3
CASSVGVWTASGNTIYF
TGTGCCAGCAGCGTAGGAGTTTGGACAGCCTCTGGAAACACCATATATTTT
>-|-|TRBV6-6|TRBJ1-1
CASSPPNTEAFF
TGTGCCAGCAGCCCTCCGAACACTGAAGCTTTCTTT
>-|TRBD1|TRBV4-1|TRBJ1-1
CASSLGTGDEAFF
TGCGCCAGCAGCCTCGGGACAGGCGATGAAGCTTTCTTT
>-|-|TRBV19|TRBJ1-5
CASSIRGNQPQHF
TGTGCCAGTAGTATACGTGGGAATCAGCCCCAGCATTTT
>-|TRBD1|TRBV10-3|TRBJ2-7
CAIRPGQVPYEQYF
TGTGCCATCAGGCCGGGACAGGTACCCTACGAGCAGTACTTC
>-|-|TRBV5-6|TRBJ1-4
CASSLGGLDGEKLFF
TGTGCCAGCAGCTTGGGTGGACTAGATGGTGAAAAACTGTTTTTT